Listed here are 13 T cell receptor beta chains from one sample, sequenced in a study of blood T cell repertoires in COVID-19. The method was immunoSEQ multiplex PCR; TCRdb's version includes in-frame clones alone and lacks a portion of them. The sample yields about 130,000 clones, around three quarters seen once. Sequences were obtained from peripheral blood. The receptors derive from a man in his forties with active or convalescent COVID-19.

V and J are TRBV7-2 and TRBJ1-2; 7 bases are a match to TRBD1. After removal of 7 bases from V and 4 bases from J, the junction contained 6 bases not matched to a gene. Germline V lookup: CDR1 SGHTA, CDR2 FQGNSA. This CDR3 is 13 amino acids long. As DNA, the CDR3 is TGTGCCAGCACCCCGGACAGGATCTATGGCTACACCTTC. As protein: CASTPDRIYGYTF.

CDR3 in amino acids: CSGTGAFAAFF. Here the CDR3 DNA reads TGCAGTGGGACAGGGGCATTCGCGGCTTTCTTT. V gene TRBV20-1 combines with J gene TRBJ1-1; 9 bases align to TRBD1. Germline assignment: CDR1 DFQATT and CDR2 SNEGSKA (reference sequence). With 7 bases clipped from V and 11 bases from J, the junction kept 8 bases outside the gene matches. CDR3 length: 11 residues.

The chain has TRBV21-1 and TRBJ1-1; the D call in the table, TRBD1, was not verified against the DNA. TRBV21-1 is a documented pseudogene. This CDR3 comprises 13 residues. The CDR3 DNA reads as TGTGCCAGCAACGTTCAGGGTGGCACTGAAGCTTTCTTT. It codes for CASNVQGGTEAFF.

In its sample, this clone was seen once. The genes are TRBV6-5 and TRBJ1-2; tentative D call: TRBD1 (6 bases). The V gene lost 4 bases and the J gene lost 5 bases, with 14 bases spanning the gap. Looked up from germline, CDR1 is MNHEY and CDR2 is SVGAGI. The CDR3 has 14 residues. CDR3 coding DNA: TGTGCCAGCAGTTCGTCAGGGGAGTTGTATGGCTACACCTTC. Encoded protein: CASSSSGELYGYTF.

V usage is TRBV29-1 and J usage is TRBJ2-5; D possibly corresponds to TRBD2 (6 bases). Trimming left V 0 bases short and J 5 bases short, with 28 bases between. Germline CDR1 SQVTM, CDR2 ANQGSEA. The CDR3 is 19 residues long. For the CDR3, the DNA is TGCAGCGTTGAAGAAAGGGGAGGTGCGGAGTTTGCGCTGGGGGAGACCCAGTACTTC. This codes for CSVEERGGAEFALGETQYF.

The J gene is TRBJ1-4, the V gene TRBV5-4; D is uncertain. The CDR3 is made up of 14 amino acids. Germline CDR1 reads SGHNT; CDR2 reads YYREEE (reference sequence). Deletions cut 0 bases from V and 4 bases from J, with 7 bases between. The CDR3 DNA sequence: TGTGCCAGCAGCTTGGGAGGGTTTAATGAAAAACTGTTTTTT. Protein: CASSLGGFNEKLFF.

This chain joins TRBV7-9 and TRBJ2-1; 7 bases fit TRBD1. The length of the CDR3 is 15 residues. CDR1 SEHNR and CDR2 FQNEAQ come from the germline V gene (reference sequence). The trim removed 2 bases at V and 1 base at J, leaving 2 bases unmatched. The CDR3 bases are TGTGCCAGCAGCTTATGGGACAGTTCCTACAATGAGCAGTTCTTC. It translates to CASSLWDSSYNEQFF.

Points on this clone: This sample also contains other DNA sequences that code for the same CDR3. V gene TRBV27 combines with J gene TRBJ2-3; TRBD1 matches 8 bases. With V trimmed by 5 bases and J by 0 bases, 4 bases remained unmatched. The CDR3 runs to 15 residues. Germline V gene lookup returns CDR1 MNHEY and CDR2 SMNVEV (reference sequence). CDR3 loop: CASSLRGQSTDTQYF. CDR3 coding DNA: TGTGCCAGCAGTCTCAGGGGGCAGAGCACAGATACGCAGTATTTT.

The chain combines TRBV19 with TRBJ1-2, with D unclear. Germline CDR1 is LNHDA and CDR2 is SQIVND (reference sequence). V dropped 1 base and J dropped 8 bases, with 11 bases sitting between them. This CDR3 has 13 amino acids. The CDR3: CASSIGPFRGYTF. CDR3 sequence (DNA): TGTGCCAGTAGTATAGGGCCTTTCCGAGGCTACACCTTC.

The chain uses TRBV29-1 and TRBJ1-2, with 10 positions matching TRBD1. Germline assignment: CDR1 SQVTM and CDR2 ANQGSEA. V shed 0 bases, J shed 7 bases, and the junction held 17 bases outside the gene matches. The CDR3 is made up of 18 amino acids. This chain's CDR3 is CSVEDLIPTGGDYVGYTF. Here the CDR3 DNA reads TGCAGCGTTGAAGATTTAATTCCGACAGGGGGCGACTATGTTGGCTACACCTTC.

The CDR3: CASSSGEYQETQYF. As DNA, the CDR3 is TGTGCCAGCAGCTCCGGGGAGTACCAAGAGACCCAGTACTTC. The chain is built from TRBV28 and TRBJ2-5; TRBD2 might be the D (5 bases). V shed 6 bases and J shed 0 bases, with 11 bases lying between them. This CDR3 has 14 amino acids. Germline V gene sequence: CDR1 MDHEN, CDR2 SYDVKM.

The chain combines TRBV4-3 with TRBJ1-4; D unclear. Germline CDR1 is LGHNA and CDR2 is YSLEER. V was clipped by 0 bases and J by 8 bases, with 10 bases between them. The CDR3 extends over 14 amino acids. The CDR3 nucleotides read TGCGCCAGCAGCCAAGATGGGTTGAGGGAAAAACTGTTTTTT. Protein: CASSQDGLREKLFF.

The gene calls are TRBV9 and TRBJ2-1; no clear D. The CDR3 length is 15 residues. Per the germline V gene, CDR1 is SGDLS and CDR2 is YYNGEE. Trimming removed 7 bases at V and 7 bases at J, with 21 bases between. The CDR3 nucleotides are TGTGCCAGCGGGTCTAGTTATTTCGGGTCGAATGAGCAGTTCTTC. Translation: CASGSSYFGSNEQFF.